The present entry profiles one T cell receptor beta chain with its context. The data stem from a study of blood T cell repertoires in COVID-19. In the authors' workflow: Using reference gene primer amplification, nucleated cell counts were estimated. Libraries were prepared by immunoSEQ multiplex PCR; TCRdb keeps only in-frame clonotypes and omits some of them. V, J and clone size derive from that table, while D and trimming were established from the DNA sequence. Of about 59,000 clones listed, roughly 87% are singletons. The V and J ends lost 4 bases and 10 bases, in that order; junction bases with no gene match: 2. Germline V lookup: CDR1 SGHTA, CDR2 FQGTGA. This CDR3 is 14 amino acids long.

The TCR comes from a man of 80 years or more in a cohort sampled during active COVID-19. The rearrangement links TRBV7-3 to TRBJ2-1, with 15 bases fitting TRBD2. The specimen sequenced was peripheral blood. Here the CDR3 DNA reads TGTGCCAGCAGCTCGGGACTAGCGGGAGGAGAGCAGTTCTTC. Amino acids: CASSSGLAGGEQFF.